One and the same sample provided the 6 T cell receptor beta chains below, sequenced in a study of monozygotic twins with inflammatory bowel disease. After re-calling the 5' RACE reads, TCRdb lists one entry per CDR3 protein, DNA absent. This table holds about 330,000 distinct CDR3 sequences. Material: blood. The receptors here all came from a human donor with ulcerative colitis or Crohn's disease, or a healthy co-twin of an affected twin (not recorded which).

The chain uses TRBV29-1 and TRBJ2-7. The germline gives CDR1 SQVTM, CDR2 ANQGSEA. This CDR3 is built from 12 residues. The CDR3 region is CSVVTDPWEQYF.

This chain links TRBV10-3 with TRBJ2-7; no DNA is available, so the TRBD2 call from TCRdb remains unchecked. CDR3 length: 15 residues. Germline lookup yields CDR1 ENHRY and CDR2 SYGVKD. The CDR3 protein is CAISEGIGPSYEQYF.

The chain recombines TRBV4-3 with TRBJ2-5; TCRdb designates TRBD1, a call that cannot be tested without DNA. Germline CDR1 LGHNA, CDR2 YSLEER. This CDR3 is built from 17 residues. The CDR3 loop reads CASSQDSGQGAAETQYF.

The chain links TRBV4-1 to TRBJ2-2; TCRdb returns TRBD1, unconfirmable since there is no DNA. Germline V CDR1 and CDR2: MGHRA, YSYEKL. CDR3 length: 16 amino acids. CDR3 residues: CASSQTDRGNTGELFF.

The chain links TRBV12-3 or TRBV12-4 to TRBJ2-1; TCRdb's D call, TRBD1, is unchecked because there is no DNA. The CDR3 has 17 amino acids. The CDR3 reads CASSFGTGGAWSNEQFF.

The CDR3 region is CASSSRDRLAKNIQYF. The chain recombines TRBV28 with TRBJ2-4; the TRBD1 assignment by TCRdb is unverifiable without DNA. This CDR3 region has 16 residues. Germline V gene sequence: CDR1 MDHEN, CDR2 SYDVKM.